The present T cell receptor (beta chain) was sequenced within a study of T cell responses to AZD1222 COVID-19 vaccine. V gave up 1 base and J gave up 8 bases, with 12 bases separating them. CDR1 and CDR2 from the germline V gene are MNHEY and SMNVEV (reference sequence). The CDR3 length is 15 residues. The assay was immunoSEQ multiplex PCR, and TCRdb's table has in-frame clones only and misses some. The sample has about 220,000 clones, approximately 94% seen once. The gene calls are TRBV27 and TRBJ1-6; unclear D gene. The receptor comes from an adult in good health. Here the sequenced sample was peripheral blood, taken on day 0 of MenACWY control vaccination. CDR3 in amino acids: CASSLYQSAYSPLHF. The CDR3 coding sequence is TGTGCCAGCAGTTTATACCAGTCCGCTTATTCACCCCTCCACTTT.